The rows below give T cell receptor beta chains drawn from one sample of a study of cytomegalovirus exposure and HLA in healthy donors. Assay used: immunoSEQ multiplex PCR; TCRdb lists only in-frame clones, some missing. The sample lists about 180,000 clones; approximately 79% were seen once. The specimen sequenced was PBMCs. The receptors come from a woman aged 40 to 50 in good health and CMV-seronegative. CDR3s include the opening cysteine and the closing phenylalanine or tryptophan. Each record gives: clone size, V gene, D gene, CDR3 length, J gene, CDR3 DNA, CDR3 protein. D genes are given only for firm matches. For some rows the clone size is stated as once, few or many, or as a class when expanded; others skip it.

abundance: .
v_gene: TRBV9
d_gene: TRBD2
len: 14
j_gene: TRBJ2-5
CDR3nt: TGTGCCAGCAGCGGGGGAGGGTTCCTCGAGACCCAGTACTTC
CDR3aa: CASSGGGFLETQYF

abundance: .
v_gene: TRBV4-2
d_gene: .
len: 16
j_gene: TRBJ2-5
CDR3nt: TGTGCCAGCAGCCAAGGGGTCGCGGGGAGCGCGGAGACCCAGTACTTC
CDR3aa: CASSQGVAGSAETQYF

abundance: .
v_gene: TRBV4-1
d_gene: .
len: 15
j_gene: TRBJ1-2
CDR3nt: .
CDR3aa: CASSQWGGGTYGYPF

abundance: .
v_gene: TRBV29-1
d_gene: .
len: 11
j_gene: TRBJ2-7
CDR3nt: TGCAGCGTAGGGGGAGGGTACGAGCAGTACTTC
CDR3aa: CSVGGGYEQYF

abundance: .
v_gene: TRBV5-1
d_gene: .
len: 14
j_gene: TRBJ2-5
CDR3nt: TGCGCCAGCACTCCCGACGGAGACCAAGAGACCCAGTACTTC
CDR3aa: CASTPDGDQETQYF

abundance: .
v_gene: TRBV7-9
d_gene: .
len: 13
j_gene: TRBJ1-2
CDR3nt: TGTGCCAGCAGTCCCACCCCAGGCTATGGCTACACCTTC
CDR3aa: CASSPTPGYGYTF

abundance: .
v_gene: TRBV18
d_gene: TRBD1
len: 16
j_gene: TRBJ2-5
CDR3nt: TGTGCCAGCTCACTCGAAGGGCCGGGACAGCAAGAGACCCAGTACTTC
CDR3aa: CASSLEGPGQQETQYF

abundance: .
v_gene: TRBV19
d_gene: TRBD1
len: 15
j_gene: TRBJ1-2
CDR3nt: TGTGCCAGTAGTGCCGGACAGGGGGCGACCTATGGCTACACCTTC
CDR3aa: CASSAGQGATYGYTF

abundance: .
v_gene: TRBV18
d_gene: .
len: 14
j_gene: TRBJ2-3
CDR3nt: TGTGCCAGCTCACCACCTGCAGGTCCAGATACGCAGTATTTT
CDR3aa: CASSPPAGPDTQYF

abundance: medium-sized
v_gene: TRBV6-6
d_gene: .
len: 13
j_gene: TRBJ1-3
CDR3nt: TGTGCCAGTACAGGGAACTCTGGAAACACCATATATTTT
CDR3aa: CASTGNSGNTIYF

abundance: .
v_gene: TRBV30
d_gene: .
len: 14
j_gene: TRBJ2-3
CDR3nt: TGTGCCTGGAACACAGTATCTAGCACAGATACGCAGTATTTT
CDR3aa: CAWNTVSSTDTQYF

abundance: .
v_gene: TRBV30
d_gene: .
len: 14
j_gene: TRBJ1-6
CDR3nt: TGTGCCTGGGAAAGGGGGTCGAGAGAATCACCCCTCCACTTT
CDR3aa: CAWERGSRESPLHF

abundance: .
v_gene: TRBV5-1
d_gene: .
len: 14
j_gene: TRBJ1-1
CDR3nt: TGCGCCAGCAGCTTGGTAGGGGGGAACACTGAAGCTTTCTTT
CDR3aa: CASSLVGGNTEAFF

abundance: .
v_gene: TRBV6-6
d_gene: .
len: 13
j_gene: TRBJ1-1
CDR3nt: TGTGCCAGCAGTGTGGGCCTGAACACTGAAGCTTTCTTT
CDR3aa: CASSVGLNTEAFF

abundance: .
v_gene: TRBV19
d_gene: TRBD1
len: 14
j_gene: TRBJ2-3
CDR3nt: TGTGCCAGTAGTAGGACAGGGGGCGGTGATACGCAGTATTTT
CDR3aa: CASSRTGGGDTQYF

abundance: .
v_gene: TRBV19
d_gene: .
len: 15
j_gene: TRBJ2-4
CDR3nt: TGTGCCAGTAGTATCCAGGGAGGTAGCTTGAACATTCAGTACTTC
CDR3aa: CASSIQGGSLNIQYF

abundance: .
v_gene: TRBV19
d_gene: TRBD2
len: 15
j_gene: TRBJ2-1
CDR3nt: TGTGCCAGTAGTATAAGACTAGCGGGATATAATGAGCAGTTCTTC
CDR3aa: CASSIRLAGYNEQFF

abundance: .
v_gene: TRBV27
d_gene: .
len: 14
j_gene: TRBJ1-1
CDR3nt: TGTGCCAGCAGCCGGACTGCAGTGAACACTGAAGCTTTCTTT
CDR3aa: CASSRTAVNTEAFF

abundance: .
v_gene: TRBV9
d_gene: .
len: 17
j_gene: TRBJ2-3
CDR3nt: TGTGCCAGCAGCGGACCACAAGGAGCGGCCAGCACAGATACGCAGTATTTT
CDR3aa: CASSGPQGAASTDTQYF

abundance: .
v_gene: TRBV6-5
d_gene: TRBD2
len: 16
j_gene: TRBJ2-1
CDR3nt: TGTGCCAGCAGTTACTTACCGACTAGCGGGAGGGCTGAGCAGTTCTTC
CDR3aa: CASSYLPTSGRAEQFF

abundance: .
v_gene: TRBV6-6
d_gene: .
len: 14
j_gene: TRBJ2-2
CDR3nt: TGTGCCAGCAGTACGGCGAGGGTAGGCGGGGAGCTGTTTTTT
CDR3aa: CASSTARVGGELFF

abundance: .
v_gene: TRBV10-2
d_gene: .
len: 11
j_gene: TRBJ2-1
CDR3nt: TGCGCCAGCACAAACAGGGCGGAGCAGTTCTTC
CDR3aa: CASTNRAEQFF

abundance: .
v_gene: TRBV6-1
d_gene: .
len: 14
j_gene: TRBJ2-7
CDR3nt: TGTGCCAGCAGAGGAGGAGGGCCTTCCTACGAGCAGTACTTC
CDR3aa: CASRGGGPSYEQYF

abundance: .
v_gene: TRBV5-1
d_gene: TRBD1
len: 15
j_gene: TRBJ1-2
CDR3nt: TGCGCCAGCAGCTTGGGGGGACAGGGGGCCTATGGCTACACCTTC
CDR3aa: CASSLGGQGAYGYTF

abundance: .
v_gene: TRBV28
d_gene: TRBD2
len: 16
j_gene: TRBJ2-1
CDR3nt: TGTGCCAGCAGCTCCCCGGGACTAGCGGCGGACAATGAGCAGTTCTTC
CDR3aa: CASSSPGLAADNEQFF

abundance: .
v_gene: TRBV19
d_gene: .
len: 13
j_gene: TRBJ1-1
CDR3nt: TGTGCCAGTGGGGCCGAATTTAACACTGAAGCTTTCTTT
CDR3aa: CASGAEFNTEAFF

abundance: .
v_gene: TRBV7-9
d_gene: .
len: 17
j_gene: TRBJ2-2
CDR3nt: TGTGCCAGCAGCTTATTAGGAGTCCTCGCGAACACCGGGGAGCTGTTTTTT
CDR3aa: CASSLLGVLANTGELFF

abundance: .
v_gene: TRBV5-1
d_gene: .
len: 15
j_gene: TRBJ2-3
CDR3nt: TGCGCCAGCAGCTTGTCGGGACAACGCACAGATACGCAGTATTTT
CDR3aa: CASSLSGQRTDTQYF

abundance: .
v_gene: TRBV9
d_gene: TRBD1
len: 11
j_gene: TRBJ1-1
CDR3nt: TGTGCCAGCGGGACAGGGAGTGAAGCTTTCTTT
CDR3aa: CASGTGSEAFF

abundance: .
v_gene: TRBV30
d_gene: .
len: 13
j_gene: TRBJ2-7
CDR3nt: TGTGCCTGGAACAGCCCCCAAAGCTACGAGCAGTACTTC
CDR3aa: CAWNSPQSYEQYF

abundance: .
v_gene: TRBV30
d_gene: .
len: 13
j_gene: TRBJ1-1
CDR3nt: TGTGCCTGGAGTCTTCCGGGTCTCGGTGAAGCTTTCTTT
CDR3aa: CAWSLPGLGEAFF

abundance: .
v_gene: TRBV10-3
d_gene: TRBD1
len: 15
j_gene: TRBJ2-7
CDR3nt: TGTGCCATCAGCCTCACAGGGGCGATCTCCTACGAGCAGTACTTC
CDR3aa: CAISLTGAISYEQYF

abundance: once
v_gene: TRBV19
d_gene: .
len: 15
j_gene: TRBJ2-7
CDR3nt: TGTGCCAGTACGACCCAGTTTGGACAGAGCTACGAGCAGTACTTC
CDR3aa: CASTTQFGQSYEQYF

abundance: once
v_gene: TRBV5-1
d_gene: TRBD1
len: 15
j_gene: TRBJ2-5
CDR3nt: TGCGCCAGCAGGCCGGGACAGGGGGCTTCGGAGACCCAGTACTTC
CDR3aa: CASRPGQGASETQYF

abundance: .
v_gene: TRBV10-3
d_gene: .
len: 14
j_gene: TRBJ1-2
CDR3nt: TGTGCCATCAGCTTACAGCGAGCAGGGGATGGCTACACCTTC
CDR3aa: CAISLQRAGDGYTF

abundance: .
v_gene: TRBV6-6
d_gene: .
len: 12
j_gene: TRBJ2-7
CDR3nt: TGTGCCAGCAGTAGGACTGGCAGCGAGCAGTACTTC
CDR3aa: CASSRTGSEQYF

abundance: .
v_gene: TRBV6-5
d_gene: .
len: 16
j_gene: TRBJ2-4
CDR3nt: TGTGCCAGCAGTTACGGAGGGAAGGGGTACAAAAACATTCAGTACTTC
CDR3aa: CASSYGGKGYKNIQYF

abundance: .
v_gene: TRBV19
d_gene: .
len: 16
j_gene: TRBJ1-6
CDR3nt: TGTGCCAGTAGTATACAAGGTGGATCGGGGGATTCACCCCTCCACTTT
CDR3aa: CASSIQGGSGDSPLHF

abundance: .
v_gene: TRBV7-9
d_gene: .
len: 17
j_gene: TRBJ1-5
CDR3nt: TGTGCCAGCAGCCTATCATCCGGGTCCAACTTCAATCAGCCCCAGCATTTT
CDR3aa: CASSLSSGSNFNQPQHF

abundance: .
v_gene: TRBV27
d_gene: .
len: 15
j_gene: TRBJ2-7
CDR3nt: TGTGCCAGCAGTTTAGGTCAGGAACGGTCCTACGAGCAGTACTTC
CDR3aa: CASSLGQERSYEQYF

abundance: .
v_gene: TRBV6-5
d_gene: .
len: 15
j_gene: TRBJ2-7
CDR3nt: TGTGCCAGCAGTTACTCGACGACAGGCCATACGGAGCAGTACTTC
CDR3aa: CASSYSTTGHTEQYF

abundance: .
v_gene: TRBV10-3
d_gene: .
len: 14
j_gene: TRBJ1-2
CDR3nt: TGTGCCATCAGTGCCCCCACAGGTCTCTATGGCTACACCTTC
CDR3aa: CAISAPTGLYGYTF

abundance: .
v_gene: TRBV7-8
d_gene: .
len: 13
j_gene: TRBJ2-1
CDR3nt: TGTGCCAGCAGCACCTCCCGGGTCAATGAGCAGTTCTTC
CDR3aa: CASSTSRVNEQFF

abundance: .
v_gene: TRBV9
d_gene: TRBD1
len: 12
j_gene: TRBJ1-5
CDR3nt: TGTGCCAGCAGCGTCAGGGGGAAGCCCCAGCATTTT
CDR3aa: CASSVRGKPQHF

abundance: .
v_gene: TRBV4-1
d_gene: TRBD2
len: 16
j_gene: TRBJ2-1
CDR3nt: TGCGCCAGCAGCCAGGTACTAGCGGGTCCTAACAATGAGCAGTTCTTC
CDR3aa: CASSQVLAGPNNEQFF

abundance: .
v_gene: TRBV7-9
d_gene: TRBD2
len: 15
j_gene: TRBJ2-5
CDR3nt: TGTGCCAGCAGCTTATACGCGGGGGGTCAAGAGACCCAGTACTTC
CDR3aa: CASSLYAGGQETQYF

abundance: .
v_gene: TRBV7-9
d_gene: TRBD2
len: 13
j_gene: TRBJ2-1
CDR3nt: TGTGCCAGCAGCTTGGCCGGGGGGAATGAGCAGTTCTTC
CDR3aa: CASSLAGGNEQFF

abundance: .
v_gene: TRBV28
d_gene: .
len: 9
j_gene: TRBJ2-7
CDR3nt: TGTGCCGCAGGAATCGAGCAGTACTTC
CDR3aa: CAAGIEQYF

abundance: .
v_gene: TRBV6-1
d_gene: TRBD2
len: 17
j_gene: TRBJ2-3
CDR3nt: TGTGCCAGCAGTGCGCCTAGCGGGGGGGCAGGGGGTGATACGCAGTATTTT
CDR3aa: CASSAPSGGAGGDTQYF

abundance: .
v_gene: TRBV6-4
d_gene: TRBD2
len: 17
j_gene: TRBJ2-1
CDR3nt: TGTGCCAGCAGTGACTCGAGGGGACTAGTCCCCTGGGGTGAGCAGTTCTTC
CDR3aa: CASSDSRGLVPWGEQFF

abundance: .
v_gene: TRBV6-5
d_gene: .
len: 13
j_gene: TRBJ1-2
CDR3nt: TGTGCCAGCAGTGAATCAGGGGAATATGGCTACACCTTC
CDR3aa: CASSESGEYGYTF

abundance: once
v_gene: TRBV5-1
d_gene: .
len: 13
j_gene: TRBJ1-2
CDR3nt: TGCGCCAGCAGCTTGGACAGGGACTATGGCTACACCTTC
CDR3aa: CASSLDRDYGYTF

abundance: .
v_gene: TRBV7-8
d_gene: TRBD1
len: 13
j_gene: TRBJ2-1
CDR3nt: TGTGCCAGCAGCCCAGACAGGGTGAATGAGCAGTTCTTC
CDR3aa: CASSPDRVNEQFF

abundance: .
v_gene: TRBV2
d_gene: TRBD2
len: 17
j_gene: TRBJ2-3
CDR3nt: TGTGCCAGAGGGACTAGCGGGGGTATGTTGAGCACAGATACGCAGTATTTT
CDR3aa: CARGTSGGMLSTDTQYF

abundance: .
v_gene: TRBV6-1
d_gene: TRBD2
len: 15
j_gene: TRBJ2-1
CDR3nt: TGTGCCAGCAGCCGGGGGACTAGCGGGCTCAATGAGCAGTTCTTC
CDR3aa: CASSRGTSGLNEQFF

abundance: .
v_gene: TRBV5-4
d_gene: .
len: 15
j_gene: TRBJ1-5
CDR3nt: TGTGCCAGCAGCTTATTACAGGGTGAACATCAGCCCCAGCATTTT
CDR3aa: CASSLLQGEHQPQHF

abundance: few
v_gene: TRBV27
d_gene: .
len: 15
j_gene: TRBJ2-1
CDR3nt: TGTGCCAGCAGCGAAAAGGGACTTTATCACAATGAGCAGTTCTTC
CDR3aa: CASSEKGLYHNEQFF

abundance: .
v_gene: TRBV5-1
d_gene: .
len: 15
j_gene: TRBJ2-3
CDR3nt: TGCGCCAGCAGCTTGATAGGGGGGGGTACAGATACGCAGTATTTT
CDR3aa: CASSLIGGGTDTQYF

abundance: .
v_gene: TRBV4-1
d_gene: .
len: 16
j_gene: TRBJ1-2
CDR3nt: TGCGCCAGCAGCCCTCGGACAGAGACTGTTAACTATGGCTACACCTTC
CDR3aa: CASSPRTETVNYGYTF